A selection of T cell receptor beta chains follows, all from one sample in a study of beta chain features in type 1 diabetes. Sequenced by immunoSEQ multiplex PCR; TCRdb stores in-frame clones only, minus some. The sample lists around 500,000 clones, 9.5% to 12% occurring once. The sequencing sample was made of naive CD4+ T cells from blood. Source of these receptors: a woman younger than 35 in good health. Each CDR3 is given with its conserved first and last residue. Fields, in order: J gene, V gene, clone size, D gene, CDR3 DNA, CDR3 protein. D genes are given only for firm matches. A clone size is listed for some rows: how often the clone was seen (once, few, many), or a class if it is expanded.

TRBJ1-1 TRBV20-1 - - TGCAGTGCGAGAGGTGGATCTGAAGCTTTCTTT CSARGGSEAFF
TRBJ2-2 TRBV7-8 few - TGTGCCAGCAGCTTCTCCCGAGGGTCCAACCCGAACACCGGGGAGCTGTTTTTT CASSFSRGSNPNTGELFF
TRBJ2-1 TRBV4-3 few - TGCGCCAGCAGCCCGCGACGGGCTGGCAATGAGCAGTTCTTC CASSPRRAGNEQFF
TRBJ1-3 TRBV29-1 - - TGCAGCGCTGCTAATGGAAACACCATATATTTT CSAANGNTIYF
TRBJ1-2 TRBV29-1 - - TGCAGCGCAGGGGATAACTATGGCTACACCTTC CSAGDNYGYTF
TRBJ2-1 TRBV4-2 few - TGTGCCAGCAGCCAAACCTCCGGGACCAACTCCTACAATGAGCAGTTCTTC CASSQTSGTNSYNEQFF
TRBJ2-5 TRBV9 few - TGTGCCAGCGGGGACTTTCAAGAGACCCAGTACTTC CASGDFQETQYF
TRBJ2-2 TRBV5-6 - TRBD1 TGTGCCAGCAGCTTTGGGGACAGGGTGTTCAGCGGGGAGCTGTTTTTT CASSFGDRVFSGELFF
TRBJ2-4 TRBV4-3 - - TGCGCCAGCAGCCGCCTCGAAGGGACCCTTCAGTACTTC CASSRLEGTLQYF
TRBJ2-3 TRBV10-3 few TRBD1 TGTGCCACCTCGGGACAGAGCACAGATACGCAGTATTTT CATSGQSTDTQYF
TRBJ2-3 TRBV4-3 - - TGCGCCAGCAGCCAAGAGGGGACAGCGGGGCCCTTCACAGATACGCAGTATTTT CASSQEGTAGPFTDTQYF
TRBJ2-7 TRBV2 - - TGTGCCAGCAGTGAATATGCAGGGCGCTACGAGCAGTACTTC CASSEYAGRYEQYF
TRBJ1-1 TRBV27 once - TGTGCCAGCAGTGCCAGGGACACTGAAGCTTTCTTT CASSARDTEAFF
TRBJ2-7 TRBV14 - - TGTGCCAGCAGCCCGCTCGGGGGATCGGAGTACGAGCAGTACTTC CASSPLGGSEYEQYF
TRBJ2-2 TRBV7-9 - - TGTGCCAGCAGCTTATTGCTCGGCGGGGAGCTGTTTTTT CASSLLLGGELFF